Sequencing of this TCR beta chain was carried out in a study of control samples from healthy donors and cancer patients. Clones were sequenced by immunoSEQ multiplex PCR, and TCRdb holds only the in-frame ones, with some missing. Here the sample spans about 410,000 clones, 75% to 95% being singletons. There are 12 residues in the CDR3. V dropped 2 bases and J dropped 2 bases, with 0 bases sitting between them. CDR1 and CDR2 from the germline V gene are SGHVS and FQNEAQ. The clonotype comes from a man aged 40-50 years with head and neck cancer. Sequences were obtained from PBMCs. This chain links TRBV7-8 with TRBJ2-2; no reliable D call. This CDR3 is CASSLNTGELFF. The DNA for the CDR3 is TGTGCCAGCAGCTTAAACACCGGGGAGCTGTTTTTT.